One sample yielded the 29 T cell receptor beta chains listed below, sequenced in a study of blood T cell repertoires in COVID-19. The data were produced by immunoSEQ multiplex PCR, yet TCRdb's version contains in-frame clones alone and is incomplete. Of 200,000 to 250,000 clones in the sample, roughly 83% were seen once. What was sequenced was peripheral blood. The source is a woman aged 45-65 years with acute or convalescent COVID-19.

J is TRBJ1-6 and V is TRBV6-5; 7 bases match TRBD1. CDR1 is MNHEY and CDR2 is SVGAGI in the germline V gene. Unmatched junction bases numbered 2, after V lost 6 bases and J lost 6 bases. The CDR3 spans 13 residues. The CDR3 is CASRRQGNSPLHF. CDR3 in DNA: TGTGCCAGCAGACGACAGGGTAATTCACCCCTCCACTTT.

The chain joins TRBV5-1 to TRBJ2-4; 7 bases are a match to TRBD1. With V trimmed by 4 bases and J by 7 bases, 5 bases remained unmatched. CDR1 is SGHRS, CDR2 YFSETQ, per germline. The CDR3 covers 13 residues. The CDR3 DNA is TGCGCCAGCAGCAAGGGACAGCAGAACATTCAGTACTTC. It translates to CASSKGQQNIQYF.

This clone was seen once. The CDR3 nucleotides are TGCAGCGTGGGGGACTTCGTGGAGCAGTACTTC. This sequence encodes CSVGDFVEQYF. The V and J genes are TRBV29-1 and TRBJ2-7; TRBD2 might be the D (6 bases). CDR1 SQVTM and CDR2 ANQGSEA come from the germline V gene. Trimming took off 6 bases at V and 7 bases at J, with 13 bases between the two ends. The CDR3 sequence is 11 residues long.

This chain uses TRBV7-3 with TRBJ2-3, with 8 bases that match TRBD1. The CDR3 has 14 amino acids. CDR1 and CDR2 from the germline V gene are SGHTA and FQGTGA. Unmatched junction bases numbered 9, after V lost 9 bases and J lost 4 bases. CDR3 sequence (DNA): TGTGCCAGAGCCGGTGGACAGGGCCCAGATACGCAGTATTTT. Its translation: CARAGGQGPDTQYF.

The chain has TRBV3-1 (or the pseudogene TRBV3-2) and TRBJ2-7; 11 positions match TRBD1. V shed 5 bases, J shed 2 bases, and the junction held 5 bases outside the gene matches. CDR1 and CDR2 from the germline V gene are LGHDT and YNNKEL (reference sequence). This CDR3 has 15 residues. The CDR3 DNA reads as TGTGCCAGCAGCTTTTGGACAGGGGGCACCTACGAGCAGTACTTC. Protein product: CASSFWTGGTYEQYF.

The rearrangement uses TRBV10-1 and TRBJ2-5; the match to TRBD1 covers 8 bases. CDR1 is WNHNN and CDR2 is SYGVQD in the germline V gene (reference sequence). V dropped 4 bases and J dropped 5; count of bases not matched to a gene: 12. This CDR3 spans 16 amino acids. In DNA, the CDR3 is TGCGCCAGCAGTGGGTTCAGGGGGCCCATATCGGAGACCCAGTACTTC. This encodes CASSGFRGPISETQYF.

The chain links TRBV7-8 to TRBJ1-3; possible D gene TRBD1, 6 bases. V lost 9 bases and J lost 3, with 21 bases in between. The germline V gene encodes CDR1 SGHVS and CDR2 FQNEAQ. CDR3 size: 16 residues. CDR3 amino acids: CASQGGAPSGGNTIYF. Written as DNA, the CDR3 is TGTGCCAGTCAAGGGGGGGCGCCTAGTGGTGGAAACACCATATATTTT.

The chain recombines TRBV6-2 or TRBV6-3 with TRBJ2-3; 9 positions agree with TRBD2. This CDR3 contains 16 residues. Germline V lookup: CDR1 MNHEY, CDR2 SVGEGT. With 4 bases clipped from V and 4 bases from J, the junction kept 9 bases outside the gene matches. In nucleotides, the CDR3 is TGTGCCAGCAGTTCTGCGGGGGGGCCCAGGGCAGATACGCAGTATTTT. Protein sequence: CASSSAGGPRADTQYF.

The rearrangement uses TRBV5-3 and TRBJ1-4; TRBD1 might be the D (5 bases). TRBV5-3 is an open reading frame, and its role is uncertain. Trimming took 0 bases from V and 1 from J, leaving 7 bases between them. The CDR3 consists of 15 residues. CDR3 in DNA: TGTGCCAGAAGCTTGGACAGGCGAACTAATGAAAAACTGTTTTTT. Protein sequence: CARSLDRRTNEKLFF.

The chain has TRBV7-3 and TRBJ2-2; 7 positions agree with TRBD1. V lost 5 bases to trimming and J lost 3 bases; unmatched junction nucleotides: 9. The CDR3 has 16 amino acids. The V gene's germline CDR1 is SGHTA and CDR2 FQGTGA. CDR3 sequence reads: CASSPYRQGDTGELFF. CDR3 coding DNA: TGTGCCAGCAGCCCATACCGACAGGGCGACACCGGGGAGCTGTTTTTT.

This clone was counted at least ten times. The chain couples TRBV4-1 to TRBJ1-5; D perhaps matches TRBD1 (6 bases). The V end was cut by 4 bases, the J end by 0 bases, with 10 bases between. The CDR3 runs 15 residues. Germline V lookup: CDR1 MGHRA, CDR2 YSYEKL. DNA of the CDR3: TGCGCCAGCAGCCCAGGACAGATTAGCAATCAGCCCCAGCATTTT. Its protein product is CASSPGQISNQPQHF.

This chain joins TRBV30 and TRBJ1-4; 10 nucleotides line up with TRBD1. The CDR3 sequence is 13 residues long. CDR1 is GTSNPN and CDR2 is SVGIG in the germline V gene (reference sequence). V dropped 0 bases and J dropped 10; count of bases not matched to a gene: 2. CDR3 DNA sequence: TGTGCCTGGAGTGTGGGGACAGGGGTAAAACTGTTTTTT. It is translated as CAWSVGTGVKLFF.

The chain employs TRBV28 and TRBJ2-4; 14 bases map to TRBD2. Germline V lookup: CDR1 MDHEN, CDR2 SYDVKM. CDR3 length: 15 residues. With V trimmed by 6 bases and J by 8 bases, 6 bases remained unmatched. The CDR3 DNA is TGTGCCAGCAGAGGGACTAGCGGGAGTATGTACATTCAGTACTTC. Its translation: CASRGTSGSMYIQYF.

This rearrangement joins TRBV19 to TRBJ1-1; D is ambiguous. This CDR3 comprises 12 residues. V was pared by 2 bases and J by 6 bases, with 7 bases between. Germline CDR1 and CDR2: LNHDA and SQIVND (reference sequence). DNA of the CDR3: TGTGCCAGTAGTATACCCGGGGCTGAAGCTTTCTTT. Translating gives CASSIPGAEAFF.

The rearrangement uses TRBV6-5 and TRBJ1-1; 8 bases line up with TRBD1. The CDR3 length is 13 residues. Germline V gene lookup returns CDR1 MNHEY and CDR2 SVGAGI. J lost 5 bases, V lost 4 bases, and 3 bases had no gene match. The CDR3 DNA reads as TGTGCCAGCAGTTGGACAGGGCAAACTGAAGCTTTCTTT. This translates into CASSWTGQTEAFF.

The J gene is TRBJ2-1, the V gene TRBV20-1; D uncertain. Germline V lookup: CDR1 DFQATT, CDR2 SNEGSKA (reference sequence). V dropped 3 bases and J dropped 0 bases, with 9 bases sitting between them. The CDR3 consists of 14 residues. This CDR3 is CSASSTNSYNEQFF. In nucleotides, the CDR3 is TGCAGTGCTAGTTCGACAAACTCCTACAATGAGCAGTTCTTC.

CDR3 protein: CATEDRGSGNTIYF. DNA of the CDR3: TGTGCCACCGAAGACAGGGGCTCTGGAAACACCATATATTTT. The rearrangement uses TRBV28 and TRBJ1-3, with TRBD1 identical over 8 bases. V trimming: 10 bases; J trimming: 0 bases; junction bases outside the gene matches: 5. The CDR3 has 14 amino acids. In germline, CDR1 is MDHEN, CDR2 SYDVKM.

The chain uses TRBV7-2 and TRBJ2-7, with TRBD1 matching over 7 bases. The germline V gene encodes CDR1 SGHTA and CDR2 FQGNSA. The length of the CDR3 is 16 residues. J lost 0 bases, V lost 3 bases, and 8 bases had no gene match. CDR3 sequence: CASSFSAGTVSYEQYF. CDR3 in DNA: TGTGCCAGCAGCTTTTCGGCCGGGACAGTCTCCTACGAGCAGTACTTC.

V is TRBV23-1 and J is TRBJ2-3; D unresolved. TRBV23-1 qualifies as an ORF whose function is uncertain. V dropped 3 bases and J dropped 1 base, with 11 bases sitting between them. The CDR3 has 15 residues. The CDR3 nucleotides are TGCGCCAGCAGTCAGCCACTTCCGCGCACAGATACGCAGTATTTT. It translates to CASSQPLPRTDTQYF.

This sequence joins TRBV18 and TRBJ1-1; tentative D call: TRBD1 (6 bases). The CDR3 extends over 14 amino acids. The germline V gene has CDR1 KGHSH and CDR2 LQKENI. V lost 2 bases and J 4 bases, leaving 11 bases between the germline ends. The CDR3 region is CASSPTGWGTEAFF. The CDR3 nucleotides are TGTGCCAGCTCACCAACAGGGTGGGGCACTGAAGCTTTCTTT.

V and J are TRBV14 and TRBJ1-2; no clear D gene. Germline V CDR1 and CDR2: SGHDN, FVKESK. Trimming pared 0 bases from V and 3 bases from J, leaving 8 bases between. This CDR3 contains 14 residues. This CDR3 reads CASSQEITDYGYTF. The CDR3 nucleotides are TGTGCCAGCAGCCAAGAAATAACAGACTATGGCTACACCTTC.

The chain combines TRBV18 with TRBJ2-2; 8 bases are a match to TRBD1. After removal of 3 bases from V and 5 bases from J, the junction contained 5 bases not matched to a gene. This CDR3 has 15 residues. In germline, CDR1 is KGHSH, CDR2 LQKENI. CDR3 coding DNA: TGTGCCAGCTCACCTTCAGGGGGCTTTACCGGGGAGCTGTTTTTT. This encodes CASSPSGGFTGELFF.

The CDR3 sequence is CASSLVHRKLFF. CDR3 in DNA: TGTGCCAGCAGCTTAGTCCACAGGAAACTGTTTTTT. The rearrangement uses TRBV7-9 and TRBJ1-4; D is possibly TRBD1 (5 bases). The ends were cut back, 1 base at V and 11 bases at J, with 8 bases in the middle. Per the germline V gene, CDR1 is SEHNR and CDR2 is FQNEAQ (reference sequence). CDR3 size: 12 residues. The complete variable domain, with remaining parts taken from reference TRBV7-9 and TRBJ1-4, reads DTGVSQNPRHKITKRGQNVTFRCDPISEHNRLYWYRQTLGQGPEFLTYFQNEAQLEKSRLLSDRFSAERPKGSFSTLEIQRTEQGDSAMYLCASSLVHRKLFFGSGTQLSVL.

The chain carries TRBV28 and TRBJ2-3, with TRBD2 matching over 9 bases. With V trimmed by 2 bases and J by 4 bases, 16 bases remained unmatched. The length of the CDR3 is 19 residues. Looked up from germline, CDR1 is MDHEN and CDR2 is SYDVKM. CDR3 bases: TGTGCCAGCAGTTTAACGGGGGGAGGATTAGCGGGAGTTTCAGATACGCAGTATTTT. This codes for CASSLTGGGLAGVSDTQYF.

This rearrangement joins TRBV6-5 to TRBJ1-2; tentative D call: TRBD1 (5 bases). The V end lost 7 bases, the J end lost 0 bases, and 15 bases lay between the germline ends. Per the germline V gene, CDR1 is MNHEY and CDR2 is SVGAGI. CDR3 length: 15 residues. The CDR3 DNA follows: TGTGCCAGCAAGCGACGGGGGGAAGCTAACTATGGCTACACCTTC. It translates to CASKRRGEANYGYTF.

CDR3 sequence reads: CASSQDIGQGACQPQHF. The CDR3 DNA is TGTGCCAGCAGCCAAGACATCGGACAGGGGGCTTGTCAGCCCCAGCATTTT. The V call is TRBV3-1 (or the pseudogene TRBV3-2), the J call TRBJ1-5; TRBD1 aligns across 11 bases. The V gene's germline CDR1 is LGHDT and CDR2 YNNKEL (reference sequence). This CDR3 is 17 amino acids long. The trim removed 0 bases at V and 6 bases at J, leaving 7 bases unmatched.

This clone showed up just once. This chain uses TRBV7-2 with TRBJ2-7; 9 nucleotides line up with TRBD2. The ends lost 5 bases at V and 3 bases at J; junction bases unmatched: 11. The CDR3 covers 16 residues. Germline V CDR1 and CDR2: SGHTA, FQGNSA. CDR3 sequence: CASSPTSTSGNYEQYF. DNA for the CDR3: TGTGCCAGCAGCCCAACCTCGACTAGCGGTAACTACGAGCAGTACTTC.

The rearrangement links TRBV10-3 to TRBJ1-2; no definite D call. Germline V gives CDR1 ENHRY, CDR2 SYGVKD. V was cut by 4 bases and J by 6 bases, with 9 bases left in between. The CDR3 sequence is 12 residues long. CDR3 residues: CAISVTVDGYTF. CDR3 bases: TGTGCCATCAGTGTTACAGTCGATGGCTACACCTTC.

The rearrangement joins TRBV6-5 to TRBJ2-5; 7 bases line up with TRBD1. CDR1 and CDR2 (germline): MNHEY, SVGAGI. The CDR3 spans 12 residues. After removal of 8 bases from V and 2 bases from J, the junction contained 2 bases not matched to a gene. The CDR3 DNA reads TGTGCCAGCCGCAGGGGGCAAGAGACCCAGTACTTC. Translated, it gives CASRRGQETQYF.